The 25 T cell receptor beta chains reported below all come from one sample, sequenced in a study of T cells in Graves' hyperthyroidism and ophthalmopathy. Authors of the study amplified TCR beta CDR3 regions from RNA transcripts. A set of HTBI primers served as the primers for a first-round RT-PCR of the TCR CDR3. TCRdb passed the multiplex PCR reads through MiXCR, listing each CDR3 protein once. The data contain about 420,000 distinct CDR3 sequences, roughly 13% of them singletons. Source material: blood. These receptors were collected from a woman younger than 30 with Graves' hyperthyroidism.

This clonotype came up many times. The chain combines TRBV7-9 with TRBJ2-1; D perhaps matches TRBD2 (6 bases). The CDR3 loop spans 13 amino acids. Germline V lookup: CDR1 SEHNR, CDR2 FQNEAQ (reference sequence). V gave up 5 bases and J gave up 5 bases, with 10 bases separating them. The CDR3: CASSREVHNEQFF. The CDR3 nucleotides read TGTGCCAGCAGCAGGGAGGTGCACAATGAGCAGTTCTTC.

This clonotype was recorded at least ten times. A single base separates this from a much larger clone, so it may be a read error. The CDR3 nucleotides are TGTGCCAGCAGCCAAGATTTGGGACATTCGAGCACTGAAGCTTTCTTT. This codes for CASSQDLGHSSTEAFF. This rearrangement joins TRBV3-1 to TRBJ1-1, with D possibly TRBD1 on 6 matching bases. Germline CDR1 LGHDT, CDR2 YNNKEL (reference sequence). The V gene lost 0 bases and the J gene lost 4 bases, with 15 bases spanning the gap. The CDR3 covers 16 residues.

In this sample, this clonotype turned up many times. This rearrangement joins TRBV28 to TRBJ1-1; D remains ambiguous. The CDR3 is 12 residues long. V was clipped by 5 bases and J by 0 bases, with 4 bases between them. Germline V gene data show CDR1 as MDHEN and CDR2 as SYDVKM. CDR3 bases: TGTGCCAGCAGTCAACTGAACACTGAAGCTTTCTTT. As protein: CASSQLNTEAFF.

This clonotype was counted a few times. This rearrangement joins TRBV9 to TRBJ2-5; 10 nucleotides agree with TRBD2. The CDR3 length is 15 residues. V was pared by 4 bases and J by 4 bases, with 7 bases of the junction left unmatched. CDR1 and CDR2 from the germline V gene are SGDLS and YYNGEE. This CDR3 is CASSISGRGGETQYF. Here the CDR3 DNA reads TGTGCCAGCAGCATAAGCGGGAGGGGAGGAGAGACCCAGTACTTC.

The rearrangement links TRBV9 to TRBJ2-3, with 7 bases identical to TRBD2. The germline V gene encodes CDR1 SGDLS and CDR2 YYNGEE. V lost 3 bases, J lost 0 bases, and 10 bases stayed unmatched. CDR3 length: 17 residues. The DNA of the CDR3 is TGTGCCAGCAGCGCCCTCCCGGGTAGCGGGAGCACAGATACGCAGTATTTT. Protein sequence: CASSALPGSGSTDTQYF.

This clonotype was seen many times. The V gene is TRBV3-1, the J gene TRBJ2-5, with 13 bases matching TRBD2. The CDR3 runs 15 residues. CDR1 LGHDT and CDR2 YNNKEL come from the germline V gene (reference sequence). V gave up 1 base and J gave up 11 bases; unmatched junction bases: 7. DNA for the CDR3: TGTGCCAGCAGCCAAGTAGGACTAGCGGGAGAGTTTCAGTACTTC. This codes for CASSQVGLAGEFQYF.

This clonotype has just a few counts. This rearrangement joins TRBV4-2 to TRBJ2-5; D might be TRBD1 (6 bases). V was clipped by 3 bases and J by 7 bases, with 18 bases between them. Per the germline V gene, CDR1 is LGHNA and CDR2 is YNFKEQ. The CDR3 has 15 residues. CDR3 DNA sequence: TGTGCCAGCAGCCAGGGTACAGGGTACGACGGGACCCAGTACTTC. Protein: CASSQGTGYDGTQYF.

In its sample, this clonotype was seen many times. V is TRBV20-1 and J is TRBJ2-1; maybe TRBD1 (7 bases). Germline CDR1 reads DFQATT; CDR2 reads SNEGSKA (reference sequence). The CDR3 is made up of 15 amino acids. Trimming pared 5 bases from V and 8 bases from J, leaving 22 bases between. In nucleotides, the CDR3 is TGCAGTGCTCCCTTTCCCGGGGGCACAGGGGATGAGCAGTTCTTC. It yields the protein CSAPFPGGTGDEQFF.

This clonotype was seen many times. CDR3 DNA sequence: TGTGCCAGCAGTCTCCCTTTAGACATGGGGGCCGGGCGGGGCTACACCTTC. It yields the protein CASSLPLDMGAGRGYTF. The chain couples TRBV28 to TRBJ1-2, with a tentative D call TRBD1 (6 bases). Per germline, CDR1 MDHEN and CDR2 SYDVKM. V lost 5 bases and J lost 8, with 27 bases in between. The CDR3 contains 17 residues.

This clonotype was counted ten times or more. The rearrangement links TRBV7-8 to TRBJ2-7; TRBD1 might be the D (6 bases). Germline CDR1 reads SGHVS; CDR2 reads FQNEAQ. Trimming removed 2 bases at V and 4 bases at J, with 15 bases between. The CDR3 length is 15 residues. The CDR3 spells CASSLLLGAGYEQYF. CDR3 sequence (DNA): TGTGCCAGCAGCTTATTATTGGGGGCGGGTTACGAGCAGTACTTC.

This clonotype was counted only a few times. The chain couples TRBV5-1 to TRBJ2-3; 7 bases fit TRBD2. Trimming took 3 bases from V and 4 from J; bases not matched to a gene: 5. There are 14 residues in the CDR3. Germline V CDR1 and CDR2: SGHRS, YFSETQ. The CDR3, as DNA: TGCGCCAGCAGCTCGGGACTAACTCCAGATACGCAGTATTTT. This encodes CASSSGLTPDTQYF.

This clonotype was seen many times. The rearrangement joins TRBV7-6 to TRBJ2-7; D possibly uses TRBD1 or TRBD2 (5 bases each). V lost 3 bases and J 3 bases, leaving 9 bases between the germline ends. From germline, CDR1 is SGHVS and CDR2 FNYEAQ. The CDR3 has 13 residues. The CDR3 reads CASSLGVYYEQYF. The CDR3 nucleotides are TGTGCCAGCAGCTTGGGGGTCTACTACGAGCAGTACTTC.

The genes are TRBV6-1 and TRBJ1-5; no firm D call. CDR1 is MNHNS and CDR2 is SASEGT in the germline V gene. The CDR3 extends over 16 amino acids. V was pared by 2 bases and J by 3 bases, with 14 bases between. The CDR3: CASSEWGAITNQPQHF. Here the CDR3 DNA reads TGTGCCAGCAGTGAATGGGGTGCTATCACCAATCAGCCCCAGCATTTT.

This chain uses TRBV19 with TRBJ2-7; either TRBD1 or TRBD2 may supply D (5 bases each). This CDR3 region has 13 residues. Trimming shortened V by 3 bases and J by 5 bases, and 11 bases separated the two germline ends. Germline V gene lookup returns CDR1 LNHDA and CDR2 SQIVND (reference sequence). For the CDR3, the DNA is TGTGCCAGTAGTATCGGGACCAACGACGAGCAGTACTTC. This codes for CASSIGTNDEQYF. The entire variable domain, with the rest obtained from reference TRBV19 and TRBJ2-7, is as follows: DGGITQSPKYLFRKEGQNVTLSCEQNLNHDAMYWYRQDPGQGLRLIYYSQIVNDFQKGDIAEGYSVSREKKESFPLTVTSAQKNPTAFYLCASSIGTNDEQYFGPGTRLTVT.

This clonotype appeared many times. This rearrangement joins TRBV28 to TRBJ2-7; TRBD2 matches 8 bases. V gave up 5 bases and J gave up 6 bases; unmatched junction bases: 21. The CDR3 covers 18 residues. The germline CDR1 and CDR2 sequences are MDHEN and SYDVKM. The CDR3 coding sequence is TGTGCCAGCAGTAAATCTAGCGGGCGCAGAAGGATCGGAGTCGAGCAGTACTTC. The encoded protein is CASSKSSGRRRIGVEQYF.

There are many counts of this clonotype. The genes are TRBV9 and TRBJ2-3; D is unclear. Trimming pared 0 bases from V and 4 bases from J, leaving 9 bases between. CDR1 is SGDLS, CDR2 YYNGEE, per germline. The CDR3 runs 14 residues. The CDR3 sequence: CASSVGGRADTQYF. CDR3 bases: TGTGCCAGCAGCGTAGGAGGAAGAGCAGATACGCAGTATTTT.

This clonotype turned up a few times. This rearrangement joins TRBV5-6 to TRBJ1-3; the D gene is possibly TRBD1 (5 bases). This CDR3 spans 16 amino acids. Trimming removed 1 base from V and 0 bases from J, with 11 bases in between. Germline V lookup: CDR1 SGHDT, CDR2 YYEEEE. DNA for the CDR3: TGTGCCAGCAGCTTGACCGGGACCCGCTCTGGAAACACCATATATTTT. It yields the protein CASSLTGTRSGNTIYF.

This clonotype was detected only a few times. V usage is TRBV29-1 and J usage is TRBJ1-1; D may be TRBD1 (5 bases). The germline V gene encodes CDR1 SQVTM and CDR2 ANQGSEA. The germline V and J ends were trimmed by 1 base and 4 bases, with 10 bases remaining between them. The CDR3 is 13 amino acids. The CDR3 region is CSVEGTGGTEAFF. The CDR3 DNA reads TGCAGCGTTGAAGGAACGGGGGGCACTGAAGCTTTCTTT.

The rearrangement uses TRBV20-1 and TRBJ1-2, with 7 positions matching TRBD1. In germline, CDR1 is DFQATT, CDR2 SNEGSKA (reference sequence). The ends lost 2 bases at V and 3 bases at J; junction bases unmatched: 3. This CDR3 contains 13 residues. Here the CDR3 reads CSARKDRDYGYTF. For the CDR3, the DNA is TGCAGTGCTAGAAAAGACAGGGACTATGGCTACACCTTC.

CDR3 bases: TGTGCCAGCAGCTTTCTGGGACAGCCCCAGCATTTT. Translating gives CASSFLGQPQHF. The chain uses TRBV5-6 and TRBJ1-5, with D uncertain. With 2 bases removed from V and 7 bases from J, the gap between germline ends came to 7 bases. Germline CDR1 reads SGHDT; CDR2 reads YYEEEE. This CDR3 has 12 amino acids.

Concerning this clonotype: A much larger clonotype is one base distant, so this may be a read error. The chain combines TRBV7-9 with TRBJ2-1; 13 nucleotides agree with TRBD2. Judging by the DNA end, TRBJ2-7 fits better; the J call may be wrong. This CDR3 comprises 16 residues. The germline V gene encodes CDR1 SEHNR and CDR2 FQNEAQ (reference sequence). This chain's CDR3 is CASSLGLAGQSNEQYF. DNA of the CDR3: TGTGCCAGCAGCCTGGGACTAGCGGGGCAGTCCAATGAGCAGTACTTC.

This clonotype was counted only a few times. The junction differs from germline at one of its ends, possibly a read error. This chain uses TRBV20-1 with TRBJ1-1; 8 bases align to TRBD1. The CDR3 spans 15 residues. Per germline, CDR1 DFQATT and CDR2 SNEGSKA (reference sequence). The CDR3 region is CSARSTQGGNTEASF. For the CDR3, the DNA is TGCAGTGCTCGTTCCACACAGGGGGGGAACACTGAAGCTTCCTTT.

The CDR3 is CASSYRGLPDRYF. The CDR3 nucleotides are TGTGCCAGCAGTTATCGGGGGTTACCCGACCGGTACTTC. This sequence joins TRBV6-2 or TRBV6-3 and TRBJ2-7; possibly TRBD2 for D (6 bases). Germline CDR1 and CDR2: MNHEY and SVGEGT. V dropped 3 bases and J dropped 12 bases, with 18 bases sitting between them. This CDR3 region has 13 residues.

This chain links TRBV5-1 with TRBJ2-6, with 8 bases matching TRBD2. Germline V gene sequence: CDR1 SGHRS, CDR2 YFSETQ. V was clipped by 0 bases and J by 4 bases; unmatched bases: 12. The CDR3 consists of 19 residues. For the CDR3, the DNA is TGCGCCAGCAGCTTGGAGGGTCGGCTAGCGGGCGGCGGGGCCAACGTCCTGACTTTC. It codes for CASSLEGRLAGGGANVLTF.

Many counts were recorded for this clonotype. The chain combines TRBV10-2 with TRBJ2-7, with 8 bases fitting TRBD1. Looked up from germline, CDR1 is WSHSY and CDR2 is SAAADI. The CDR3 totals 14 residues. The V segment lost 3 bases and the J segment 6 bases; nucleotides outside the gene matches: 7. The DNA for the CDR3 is TGCGCCAGCAGTGAAGGGCAGGGGGCTCTCGAGCAGTACTTC. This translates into CASSEGQGALEQYF.